This T cell receptor (beta chain) stems from a study of blood T cell repertoires in COVID-19. The CDR3 length is 16 residues. Original processing notes: Amplification with reference gene primers provided the estimates of nucleated cell counts. The table came from immunoSEQ multiplex PCR; TCRdb's copy has only in-frame clones and leaves some out. V, J and clone size are taken as reported in that table, and D and trimming were inferred from the DNA itself. In the table there are about 220,000 clones, roughly 84% of which are singletons. V usage is TRBV12-2 and J usage is TRBJ2-3; TRBD1 is the table's D call, not checked against the DNA. TRBV12-2 is a recognized pseudogene. The sequencing input was peripheral blood. This clonotype was sampled from a woman between 55 and 75 years old who had recovered from COVID-19. CDR3 DNA: TGTGCAAGTCGCTTAGCCTACAGGAGTCGCACAGATACGCAGTATTTT. The encoded protein is CASRLAYRSRTDTQYF.